Listed below are T cell receptor beta chains from one sample, sequenced in a study of blood T cell repertoires in COVID-19. Sequenced by immunoSEQ multiplex PCR; TCRdb stores in-frame clones only, minus some. The data contain tens of thousands of clones, about nine tenths of them singletons. Sequenced material: peripheral blood. The receptor source for this set is a man aged 25-45 years with acute or convalescent COVID-19. Both conserved end residues are part of each CDR3. D genes are given only for firm matches. Only part of the rows carry a size: once, few, many, or a class if the clone is expanded.

j_gene,d_gene,v_gene,abundance,CDR3nt,CDR3aa
TRBJ1-4,-,TRBV4-1,-,TGCGCCAGCAGCCCCCCGGGAAATAATGAAAAACTGTTTTTT,CASSPPGNNEKLFF
TRBJ1-1,-,TRBV2,once,TGTGCCAGCAGTGGGCAGGGGAGGGACACTGAAGCTTTCTTT,CASSGQGRDTEAFF
TRBJ2-1,TRBD2,TRBV7-9,few,TGTGCCAGCAGCTTAGCGCAGCGGGGGGGCCTAGTCGATGAGCAGTTCTTC,CASSLAQRGGLVDEQFF
TRBJ1-3,TRBD1,TRBV6-5,few,TGTGCCAGCATCGGGACAGGGGTGTACACCATATATTTT,CASIGTGVYTIYF
TRBJ1-2,TRBD1,TRBV30,-,TGTGCCTGGAGGCACAGGGGAGGTGGCTACACCTTC,CAWRHRGGGYTF
TRBJ1-1,TRBD1,TRBV10-2,-,TGCGCCAGCAGGACAGGGGGCATGGGAAACACTGAAGCTTTCTTT,CASRTGGMGNTEAFF
TRBJ1-2,TRBD1,TRBV18,-,TGTGCCAGCTCACCCATACGGGACAGAAACTATGGCTACACCTTC,CASSPIRDRNYGYTF
TRBJ2-3,TRBD2,TRBV2,few,TGTGCCAGCGGTAGCGCTAGCGGGGGGGCGGGGACAGATACGCAGTATTTT,CASGSASGGAGTDTQYF
TRBJ1-2,TRBD1,TRBV5-1,-,TGCGCCAGCAGCGTAGGACAGGACTCCTATGGCTACACCTTC,CASSVGQDSYGYTF
TRBJ1-3,TRBD1,TRBV5-4,-,TGTGCCAGCAGCCCATCCACCGGGACAGGGGGGGGAAACACCATATATTTT,CASSPSTGTGGGNTIYF
TRBJ1-6,TRBD1,TRBV2,-,TGTGCCAGCAGCCAGGACAGGGGTGGATCACCCCTCCACTTT,CASSQDRGGSPLHF
TRBJ1-2,TRBD1,TRBV29-1,-,TGCAGCGTGGGACAGGCGGTCTACTATGGCTACACCTTC,CSVGQAVYYGYTF
TRBJ1-2,-,TRBV7-9,once,TGTGCCAGCAGCTCGGACAGACCTAACTATGGCTACACCTTC,CASSSDRPNYGYTF
TRBJ2-1,TRBD1,TRBV2,-,TGTGCCAGCAGTAATGACAGGGGGAATTACAATGAGCAGTTCTTC,CASSNDRGNYNEQFF
TRBJ2-2,-,TRBV4-3,-,TGCGCCAGCAGCCAACAAGGGGTAGGCACCGGGGAGCTGTTTTTT,CASSQQGVGTGELFF
TRBJ2-4,TRBD1,TRBV24-1,-,TGTGCCACCATGCGGCCCACACCACAGGGGGTAGCCAAAAACATTCAGTACTTC,CATMRPTPQGVAKNIQYF
TRBJ1-5,-,TRBV6-6,-,TGTGCCAGCAGCTTACACGCTAGCAATCAGCCCCAGCATTTT,CASSLHASNQPQHF
TRBJ1-2,-,TRBV29-1,-,TGCAGCGTTTATGACGGGTCCTATGGCTACACCTTC,CSVYDGSYGYTF
TRBJ2-3,-,TRBV7-9,-,TGTGCCAGCAGCCCCCCGGGGGGCCTAAGCACAGATACGCAGTATTTT,CASSPPGGLSTDTQYF
TRBJ2-1,TRBD1,TRBV5-4,once,TGTGCCAGCAGCTTGGGACAGGGGGTCTCCTACAATGAGCAGTTCTTC,CASSLGQGVSYNEQFF
TRBJ1-2,-,TRBV4-1,once,TGCGCCAGCAGCCAAGAGCCAGGGCTCTTTAACTATGGCTACACCTTC,CASSQEPGLFNYGYTF
TRBJ1-2,-,TRBV27,-,TGTGCCAGCAGTTATACCGGCGGCAGGAGGAACTATGGCTACACCTTC,CASSYTGGRRNYGYTF
TRBJ1-6,TRBD1,TRBV15,-,TGTGCCACCAGCAGAGATGGACAGGGGTTGAATTCACCCCTCCACTTT,CATSRDGQGLNSPLHF
TRBJ2-5,-,TRBV9,few,TGTGCCAGCAGCGTCTCACACTGGGGCGAGACCCAGTACTTC,CASSVSHWGETQYF
TRBJ2-3,-,TRBV9,-,TGTGCCAGCAGCGTAGTGGCCACAGATACGCAGTATTTT,CASSVVATDTQYF
TRBJ1-3,-,TRBV19,-,TGTGCCAGTAGTCGGAGCTCTGGAAACACCATATATTTT,CASSRSSGNTIYF
TRBJ2-1,-,TRBV11-2,-,TGTGCCAGCAGCTCGGTCAGAGGATACAATGAGCAGTTCTTC,CASSSVRGYNEQFF
TRBJ1-5,TRBD1,TRBV19,-,TGTGCCAGTAATCCAAACAGGGGGCCGTCGAGCAATCAGCCCCAGCATTTT,CASNPNRGPSSNQPQHF
TRBJ1-2,-,TRBV6-6,-,TGTGCCAGCAGTTCTCGTCCCGGGACAACCTATGGCTACACCTTC,CASSSRPGTTYGYTF
TRBJ2-1,TRBD1,TRBV5-6,few,TGTGCCAGCAGCTTCGAAAGGAACTTCCGGGACAGCTACAATGAGCAGTTCTTC,CASSFERNFRDSYNEQFF
TRBJ1-3,TRBD1,TRBV3-1/TRBV3-2,-,TGTGCCAGCAGCCCCCGGGACAGGTTTGTCTCTGGAAACACCATATATTTT,CASSPRDRFVSGNTIYF
TRBJ1-2,TRBD1,TRBV19,once,TGTGCCAGTAGTCTCGGACAGGCCCGACCGTCTAACTATGGCTACACCTTC,CASSLGQARPSNYGYTF
TRBJ1-6,-,TRBV6-1,-,TGTGCCAGCAGTGAACAGGGTGGAGATTCACCCCTCCACTTT,CASSEQGGDSPLHF
TRBJ1-2,TRBD1,TRBV12-3/TRBV12-4,-,TGTGCCAGCATGGGACAGGAGAACTATGGCTACACCTTC,CASMGQENYGYTF
TRBJ1-2,TRBD1,TRBV5-4,few,TGTGCCAGCGGGCGACAGGGGGCGGAGGGCTATGGCTACACCTTC,CASGRQGAEGYGYTF
TRBJ2-1,TRBD2,TRBV5-6,-,TGTGCCAGCAGCGATCCGACTAGCGGGACAGGGAATGAGCAGTTCTTC,CASSDPTSGTGNEQFF
TRBJ2-6,-,TRBV15,-,TGTGCCACCAGCAGAGACACCCCAGGGACATCTTCCGGGGCCAACGTCCTGACTTTC,CATSRDTPGTSSGANVLTF
TRBJ1-2,-,TRBV7-9,-,TGTGCCAGCAGCTTATCCGCCGTAGGGGGCTATGGCTACACCTTC,CASSLSAVGGYGYTF
TRBJ1-5,TRBD1,TRBV23-1,-,TGCGCCAGCAGTAGGGGTGGACAGGACAATCAGCCCCAGCATTTT,CASSRGGQDNQPQHF
TRBJ1-2,TRBD1,TRBV9,-,TGTGCCAGCAGCGTTAGTCCAGGGGGCAACGGCTACACCTTC,CASSVSPGGNGYTF